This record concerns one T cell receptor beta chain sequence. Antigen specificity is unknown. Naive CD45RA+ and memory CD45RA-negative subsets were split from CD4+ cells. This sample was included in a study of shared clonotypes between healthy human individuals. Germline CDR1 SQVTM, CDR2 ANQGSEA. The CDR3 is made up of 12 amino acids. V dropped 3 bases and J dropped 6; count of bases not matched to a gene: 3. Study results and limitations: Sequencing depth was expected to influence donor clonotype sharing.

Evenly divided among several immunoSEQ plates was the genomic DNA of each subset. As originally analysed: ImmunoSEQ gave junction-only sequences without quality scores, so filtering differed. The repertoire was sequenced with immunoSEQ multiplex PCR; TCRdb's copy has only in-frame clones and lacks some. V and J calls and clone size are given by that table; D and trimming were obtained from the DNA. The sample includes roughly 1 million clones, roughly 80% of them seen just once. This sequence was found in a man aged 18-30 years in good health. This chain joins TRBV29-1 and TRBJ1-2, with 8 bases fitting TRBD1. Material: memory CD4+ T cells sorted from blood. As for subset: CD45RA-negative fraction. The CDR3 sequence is CSVETGVDGYTF. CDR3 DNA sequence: TGCAGCGTTGAGACAGGGGTAGATGGCTACACCTTC.